The entry that follows covers one T cell receptor beta chain sequence. Its target is unknown. The germline gives CDR1 SGHNT, CDR2 YYREEE (reference sequence). The CDR3 consists of 14 residues. The V end lost 4 bases, the J end lost 6 bases, and 15 bases lay between the germline ends. The data belong to a study of cytomegalovirus exposure and HLA in healthy donors. Findings and caveats of the study: The investigators catalogued some 160 TCR beta chains as cytomegalovirus-associated. The classifier was said to identify cytomegalovirus status with high specificity and sensitivity. Looking again later, the authors saw that most CMV-associated TCR beta chains seemed HLA-restricted.

In the PCR, 60 Vbeta and 13 Jbeta primers were used. Authors' data handling: In a later analysis, of roughly 73 million unique beta chains, roughly 9.9 million appeared in at least two donors. Generated by immunoSEQ multiplex PCR, the TCRdb table keeps only in-frame clones and is missing some. V and J calls and clone size are copied from that table; D and trimming were computed from the DNA. The table shows 200,000 to 250,000 clones, with over 60% occurring only once. Sequencing was performed on PBMCs. The chain links TRBV5-4 to TRBJ2-3; TRBD1 is a possible D gene (6 bases). The origin of this receptor is a man aged 35 to 55 in good health and CMV-seronegative. The CDR3 coding sequence is TGTGCCAGCAGCAGTGGACAGTCAAGCGATACGCAGTATTTT. It yields the protein CASSSGQSSDTQYF.